Shown below are 21 T cell receptor beta chains from a single sample sequenced in a study of blood T cell repertoires in COVID-19 (dated by TCRdb to about 2020). Libraries were made using the immunoSEQ multiplex PCR assay. TCRdb took this table from immuneACCESS and kept in-frame rearrangements with V and J called. Such tables lack part of the clones; where checked against another copy, unresolved V genes explain under half of the gap, and the rest is unexplained. Recorded for this sample are a few hundred thousand clones; about 91% of them occurred a single time. In total, the top ten clones hold more than 1.2% of the sample. Sequencing was performed on peripheral blood. These receptors all stem from a man aged 80 or over with acute or convalescent COVID-19.

The chain recombines TRBV29-1 with TRBJ2-7, with D tentatively TRBD2 (6 bases). The germline gives CDR1 SQVTM, CDR2 ANQGSEA. This CDR3 is built from 12 residues. V was shortened by 5 bases and J by 5 bases, with 13 bases between the two germline ends. The CDR3 sequence: CSVLEGGDEQYF. CDR3 coding DNA: TGCAGCGTTCTTGAGGGAGGCGACGAGCAGTACTTC.

This chain connects TRBV7-8 to TRBJ1-3, with D uncertain. The CDR3 runs to 13 residues. Trimming removed 7 bases at V and 1 base at J, with 8 bases between. The V gene's germline CDR1 is SGHVS and CDR2 FQNEAQ. CDR3 in amino acids: CASTEGSGNTIYF. DNA of the CDR3: TGTGCCAGCACCGAGGGTTCTGGAAACACCATATATTTT.

This chain connects TRBV19 to TRBJ2-5, with TRBD1 matching over 10 bases. The CDR3 is made up of 15 amino acids. V lost 3 bases to trimming and J lost 5 bases; unmatched junction nucleotides: 6. Germline V gives CDR1 LNHDA, CDR2 SQIVND (reference sequence). DNA for the CDR3: TGTGCCAGTAGTATCGCGACAGGGGGCCAGGAGACCCAGTACTTC. Amino acid sequence: CASSIATGGQETQYF.

V gene TRBV28 combines with J gene TRBJ1-5; D is perhaps TRBD1 (5 bases). The CDR3 has 16 residues. Per germline, CDR1 MDHEN and CDR2 SYDVKM. Trimming took 4 bases from V and 3 from J, leaving 16 bases between them. The CDR3 DNA is TGTGCCAGCAGTTATACCGGGACGGGAGACAATCAGCCCCAGCATTTT. It translates to CASSYTGTGDNQPQHF.

The chain has TRBV5-4 and TRBJ1-5; 10 positions match TRBD1. Per germline, CDR1 SGHNT and CDR2 YYREEE (reference sequence). J was trimmed by 4 bases and V by 4 bases; bases with no gene match: 5. The CDR3 extends over 15 amino acids. This chain's CDR3 is CASSRGTGVNQPQHF. The CDR3 DNA sequence: TGTGCCAGCAGCCGTGGGACAGGGGTAAATCAGCCCCAGCATTTT. Drawing the rest from reference TRBV5-4 and TRBJ1-5, the complete variable domain is ETGVTQSPTHLIKTRGQQVTLRCSSQSGHNTVSWYQQALGQGPQFIFQYYREEENGRGNFPPRFSGLQFPNYSSELNVNALELDDSALYLCASSRGTGVNQPQHFGDGTRLSIL.

This clone has only a few counts. The gene calls are TRBV6-6 and TRBJ1-1, with 7 bases identical to TRBD1. The CDR3 extends over 16 amino acids. The V gene end was trimmed by 2 bases and the J gene end by 3 bases; junction bases not matched to a gene: 9. Germline CDR1 and CDR2: MNHNY and SVGAGI (reference sequence). The CDR3 region has the DNA TGTGCCAGCAGTTACCCGACAGGGAAGGCCCACACTGAAGCTTTCTTT. Its translation is CASSYPTGKAHTEAFF.

This chain joins TRBV5-6 and TRBJ2-3; maybe TRBD2 (5 bases). CDR1 and CDR2 from the germline V gene are SGHDT and YYEEEE. The CDR3 consists of 13 residues. V was trimmed by 4 bases and J by 0 bases, leaving 6 bases between them. The CDR3 reads CASSPGSTDTQYF. CDR3 in DNA: TGTGCCAGCAGCCCGGGGAGCACAGATACGCAGTATTTT.

This chain links TRBV7-3 with TRBJ2-6, with D tentatively TRBD1 (6 bases). The CDR3 totals 17 residues. The V end was cut by 4 bases, the J end by 0 bases, with 13 bases between. Germline V lookup: CDR1 SGHTA, CDR2 FQGTGA. DNA of the CDR3: TGTGCCAGCAGCTCGACAGGTCGTAGCTCTGGGGCCAACGTCCTGACTTTC. It codes for CASSSTGRSSGANVLTF. The full variable domain, with the rest looked up from reference TRBV7-3 and TRBJ2-6, is GAGVSQTPSNKVTEKGKYVELRCDPISGHTALYWYRQSLGQGPEFLIYFQGTGAADDSGLPNDRFFAVRPEGSVSTLKIQRTERGDSAVYLCASSSTGRSSGANVLTFGAGSRLTVL.

The chain combines TRBV7-6 with TRBJ2-2; 9 nucleotides align to TRBD2. The germline CDR1 and CDR2 sequences are SGHVS and FNYEAQ. The V segment lost 3 bases and the J segment 5 bases; nucleotides outside the gene matches: 4. The CDR3 loop spans 15 amino acids. The DNA for the CDR3 is TGTGCCAGCAGCTTTAGCGGGAGCCGGACCGGGGAGCTGTTTTTT. Amino acids: CASSFSGSRTGELFF.

The chain joins TRBV27 to TRBJ2-2; D is possibly TRBD2 (5 bases). Looked up from germline, CDR1 is MNHEY and CDR2 is SMNVEV (reference sequence). Deletions cut 7 bases from V and 7 bases from J, with 19 bases between. The CDR3 runs 15 residues. Written as DNA, the CDR3 is TGTGCCAGCATGCGGGCTATTGGATTTGGCGGGGAGCTGTTTTTT. It specifies CASMRAIGFGGELFF.

V usage is TRBV7-2 and J usage is TRBJ1-2; 8 bases are shared with TRBD1. Trimming at V came to 1 base and at J to 2 bases, leaving 3 bases not matched to a gene. CDR1 and CDR2 from the germline V gene are SGHTA and FQGNSA. This CDR3 comprises 15 residues. CDR3: CASSLDYRGNYGYTF. CDR3 bases: TGTGCCAGCAGCTTAGATTACAGGGGGAACTATGGCTACACCTTC.

The V gene is TRBV21-1, the J gene TRBJ1-2; the DNA was not compared with TRBD1, the D call given in the table. TRBV21-1 is recorded as a pseudogene. The CDR3 length is 11 residues. The CDR3 nucleotides are TGTGCCAGCATAGACAGGGATGGCTACACCTTC. It codes for CASIDRDGYTF.

The chain has TRBV12-3 or TRBV12-4 and TRBJ2-5; D may be TRBD2 (6 bases). Trimming cost V 4 bases and J 7 bases, with 13 bases left between them. This CDR3 spans 13 amino acids. The CDR3 DNA reads TGTGCCAGCAGTTCCGGGACTCAGGGGACCCAGTACTTC. It is translated as CASSSGTQGTQYF.

This clone was seen only a few times. This chain uses TRBV25-1 with TRBJ2-7, with TRBD1 identical over 7 bases. The CDR3 length is 15 residues. The V and J ends lost 7 bases and 3 bases, in that order; junction bases with no gene match: 12. CDR1 MGHDK and CDR2 SYGVNS come from the germline V gene. CDR3 protein: CASTGTAGASYEQYF. CDR3 sequence (DNA): TGTGCCAGCACCGGGACAGCCGGTGCGAGCTACGAGCAGTACTTC.

Turning to this clone: The final CDR3 position lacks the conserved phenylalanine or tryptophan, pointing to a likely read error. It is unclear where the CDR3 begins or ends on the DNA, so no DNA is shown, and the CDR3 is as TCRdb lists it. The V call is TRBV7-2, the J call TRBJ2-7; TRBD1, the table's D call, was not compared with the DNA. The germline V gene has CDR1 SGHTA and CDR2 FQGNSA. 9 amino acids form the CDR3, both terminal residues included. The CDR3 loop is CASSLLALH.

This clone was recorded a few times. The chain joins TRBV29-1 to TRBJ2-3; D perhaps matches TRBD1 (5 bases). CDR1 and CDR2 from the germline V gene are SQVTM and ANQGSEA. Trimming cost V 3 bases and J 4 bases, with 5 bases left between them. There are 11 residues in the CDR3. The CDR3 nucleotides are TGCAGCGTTGAGGGGCCAGATACGCAGTATTTT. Amino acid sequence: CSVEGPDTQYF.

The chain combines TRBV4-3 with TRBJ1-2; 7 positions match TRBD1. V gave up 4 bases and J gave up 2 bases; unmatched junction bases: 4. This CDR3 has 14 amino acids. Germline loops: CDR1 LGHNA, CDR2 YSLEER. CDR3 sequence: CASSPTGTNYGYTF. CDR3 nucleotides: TGCGCCAGCAGCCCGACAGGGACGAACTATGGCTACACCTTC.

The gene calls are TRBV6-5 and TRBJ1-3, with TRBD1 matching over 8 bases. The germline gives CDR1 MNHEY, CDR2 SVGAGI. V lost 6 bases to trimming and J lost 2 bases; unmatched junction nucleotides: 3. The CDR3 has 14 residues. As DNA, the CDR3 is TGTGCCAGCAGAGAGACAGGGGCTGGAAACACCATATATTTT. Translation gives CASRETGAGNTIYF.

This chain uses TRBV20-1 with TRBJ2-1; D gene uncertain. This CDR3 spans 10 amino acids. From germline, CDR1 is DFQATT and CDR2 SNEGSKA (reference sequence). The V end lost 3 bases, the J end lost 9 bases, and 6 bases lay between the germline ends. In nucleotides, the CDR3 is TGCAGTGCTAGTTTCGGTGAGCAGTTCTTC. Its translation is CSASFGEQFF.

The chain links TRBV5-6 to TRBJ1-3, with 8 positions matching TRBD1. CDR3 length equals 15 residues. J was trimmed by 4 bases and V by 4 bases; bases with no gene match: 7. Germline V gene data show CDR1 as SGHDT and CDR2 as YYEEEE. CDR3 coding DNA: TGTGCCAGCAGCAGAGACAGGGGTGCCGGAAACACCATATATTTT. Amino acid sequence: CASSRDRGAGNTIYF.

V and J are TRBV19 and TRBJ1-1; D is uncertain. V was cut by 3 bases and J by 1 base, with 6 bases left in between. From germline, CDR1 is LNHDA and CDR2 SQIVND (reference sequence). This CDR3 has 13 residues. The CDR3 spells CASSIQANTEAFF. For the CDR3, the DNA is TGTGCCAGTAGTATCCAAGCGAACACTGAAGCTTTCTTT.